The text below deals with one T cell receptor beta chain. Looked up from germline, CDR1 is ENHRY and CDR2 is SYGVKD. Trimming took 7 bases from V and 3 from J; bases not matched to a gene: 8. CDR3 length equals 14 residues. The sample originates from a study of blood T cell repertoires in COVID-19. Study context: Samples taken during acute and convalescent COVID-19 were collected in the United States, Italy and Spain. PBMCs, B-cell-depleted T cells, or T cells provided the cDNA or gDNA that made up the material.

As originally analysed: Nucleated cell counts were estimated from reference gene primer amplification. The method was immunoSEQ multiplex PCR; TCRdb's version includes in-frame clones alone and lacks a portion of them. D and trimming come from the DNA, and the V and J calls and clone size come from that table. This table has approximately 86,000 clones, around 89% appearing once. Sample: peripheral blood. The chain combines TRBV10-3 with TRBJ1-1, with 7 bases aligning to TRBD1. The TCR sequence derives from a man aged 50 or older with acute or convalescent COVID-19. DNA for the CDR3: TGTGCCATCACCCCTAGGCAGGGGGACACTGAAGCTTTCTTT. Protein product: CAITPRQGDTEAFF.